This T cell receptor (beta chain) was recorded in a study of CD8+ T cells in alopecia areata. General study results and limits: On tofacitinib, scalp clonality and expanded CD8+ clones among top 100 fell significantly. Persistence in scalp and blood during tofacitinib was observed for many expanded lesional clones. As there was one nonresponder, how baseline CD8+ expansion relates to response remains uncertain.

With regard to this clone: What it binds is unknown.

In each case, RNA was isolated and then reverse transcribed into cDNA as the sequencing template. Here immunoSEQ multiplex PCR was the method, and the copy in TCRdb shows in-frame clones only, minus some. Here the sample spans about 190,000 clones, roughly 60% being singletons. The V end was cut by 3 bases, the J end by 0 bases, with 6 bases between. Germline values: CDR1 SGHTA, CDR2 FQGNSA. CDR3 length: 15 amino acids. The treatment was: oral pan-JAK inhibitor, 5-10 mg twice daily. The TCR was taken from a human donor with alopecia areata. The chain employs TRBV7-2 and TRBJ2-6; D is unclear. The material was CD4+ T cells sorted from blood, obtained at week 24, from a patient treated with tofacitinib. The CDR3 region is CASSFGFSGANVLTF. The CDR3 nucleotides are TGTGCCAGCAGCTTCGGATTCTCTGGGGCCAACGTCCTGACTTTC.